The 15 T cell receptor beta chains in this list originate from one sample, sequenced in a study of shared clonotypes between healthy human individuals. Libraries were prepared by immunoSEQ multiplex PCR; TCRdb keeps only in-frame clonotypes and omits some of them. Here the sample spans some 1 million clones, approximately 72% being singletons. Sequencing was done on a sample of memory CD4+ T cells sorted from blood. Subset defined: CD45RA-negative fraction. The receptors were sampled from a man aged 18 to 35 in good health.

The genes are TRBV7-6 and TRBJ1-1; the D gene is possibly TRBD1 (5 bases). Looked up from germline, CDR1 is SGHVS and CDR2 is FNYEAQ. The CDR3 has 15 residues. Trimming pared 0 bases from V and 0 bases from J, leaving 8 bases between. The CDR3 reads CASSLATELNTEAFF. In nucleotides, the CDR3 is TGTGCCAGCAGCTTAGCGACAGAGTTGAACACTGAAGCTTTCTTT.

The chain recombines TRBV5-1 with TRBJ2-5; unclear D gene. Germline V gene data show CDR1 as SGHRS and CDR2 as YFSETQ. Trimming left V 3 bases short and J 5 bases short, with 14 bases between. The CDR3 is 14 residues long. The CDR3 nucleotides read TGCGCCAGCAGCTCCCTGATTCAGAGGGAGACCCAGTACTTC. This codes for CASSSLIQRETQYF.

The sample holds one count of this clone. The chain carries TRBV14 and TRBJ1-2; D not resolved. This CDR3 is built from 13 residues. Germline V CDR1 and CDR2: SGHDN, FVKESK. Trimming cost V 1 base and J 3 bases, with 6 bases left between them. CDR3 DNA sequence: TGTGCCAGCAGCCAAGTGCTCCACTATGGCTACACCTTC. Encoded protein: CASSQVLHYGYTF.

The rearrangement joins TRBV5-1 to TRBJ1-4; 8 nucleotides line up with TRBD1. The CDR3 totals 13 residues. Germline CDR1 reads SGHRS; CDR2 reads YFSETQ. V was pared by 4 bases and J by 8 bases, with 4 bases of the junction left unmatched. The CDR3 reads CASSIGQGEKLFF. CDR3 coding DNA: TGCGCCAGCAGCATTGGACAGGGCGAAAAACTGTTTTTT.

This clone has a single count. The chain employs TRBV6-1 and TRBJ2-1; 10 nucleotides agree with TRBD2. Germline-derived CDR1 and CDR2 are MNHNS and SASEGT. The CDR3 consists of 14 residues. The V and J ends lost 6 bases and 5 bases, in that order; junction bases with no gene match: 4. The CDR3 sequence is CASRRGTSDNEQFF. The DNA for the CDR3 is TGTGCCAGCAGACGGGGGACTAGCGACAATGAGCAGTTCTTC.

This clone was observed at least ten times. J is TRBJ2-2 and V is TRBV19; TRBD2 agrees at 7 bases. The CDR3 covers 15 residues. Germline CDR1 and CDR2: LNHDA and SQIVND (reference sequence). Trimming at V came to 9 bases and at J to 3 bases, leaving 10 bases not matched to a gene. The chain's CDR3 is CARTPIRGDTGELFF. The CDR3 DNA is TGTGCCAGGACTCCCATACGGGGGGACACCGGGGAGCTGTTTTTT.

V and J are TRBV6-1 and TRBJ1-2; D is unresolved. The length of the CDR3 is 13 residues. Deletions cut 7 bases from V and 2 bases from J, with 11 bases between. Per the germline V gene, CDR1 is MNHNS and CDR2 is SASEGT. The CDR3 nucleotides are TGTGCCAGCATCGGCGGGGAGAACTATGGCTACACCTTC. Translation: CASIGGENYGYTF.

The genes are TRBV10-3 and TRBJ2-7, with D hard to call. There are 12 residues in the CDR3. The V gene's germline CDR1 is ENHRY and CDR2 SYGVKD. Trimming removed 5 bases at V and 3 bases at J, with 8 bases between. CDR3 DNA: TGTGCCATCAGTACCAACCGCTACGAGCAGTACTTC. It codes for CAISTNRYEQYF.

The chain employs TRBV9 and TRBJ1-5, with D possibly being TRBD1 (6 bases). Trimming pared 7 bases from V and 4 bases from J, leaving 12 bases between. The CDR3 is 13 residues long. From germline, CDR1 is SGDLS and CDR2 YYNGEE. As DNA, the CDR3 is TGTGCCAGCGGGGACACCTTAAATCAGCCCCAGCATTTT. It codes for CASGDTLNQPQHF. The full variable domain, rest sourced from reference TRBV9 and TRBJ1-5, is DSGVTQTPKHLITATGQRVTLRCSPRSGDLSVYWYQQSLDQGLQFLIQYYNGEERAKGNILERFSAQQFPDLHSELNLSSLELGDSALYFCASGDTLNQPQHFGDGTRLSIL.

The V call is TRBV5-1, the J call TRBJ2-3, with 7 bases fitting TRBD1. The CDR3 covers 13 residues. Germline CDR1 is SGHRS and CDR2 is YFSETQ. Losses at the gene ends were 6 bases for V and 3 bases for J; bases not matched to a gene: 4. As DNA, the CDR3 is TGCGCCAGCAACGACAGGGCGACAGATACGCAGTATTTT. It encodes CASNDRATDTQYF.

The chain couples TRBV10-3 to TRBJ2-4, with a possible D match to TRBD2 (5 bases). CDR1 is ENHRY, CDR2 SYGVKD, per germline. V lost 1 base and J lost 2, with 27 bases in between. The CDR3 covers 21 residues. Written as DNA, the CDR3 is TGTGCCATCAGTGAGTTCGGGCTTGAGCCGTCCACTCGAGGGTCCAAAAACATTCAGTACTTC. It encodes CAISEFGLEPSTRGSKNIQYF.

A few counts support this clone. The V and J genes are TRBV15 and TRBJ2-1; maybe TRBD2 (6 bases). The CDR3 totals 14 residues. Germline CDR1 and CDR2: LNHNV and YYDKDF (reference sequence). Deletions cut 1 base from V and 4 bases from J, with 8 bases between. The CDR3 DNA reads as TGTGCCACCAGCAGAGTAGCGGATTACAATGAGCAGTTCTTC. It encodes CATSRVADYNEQFF.

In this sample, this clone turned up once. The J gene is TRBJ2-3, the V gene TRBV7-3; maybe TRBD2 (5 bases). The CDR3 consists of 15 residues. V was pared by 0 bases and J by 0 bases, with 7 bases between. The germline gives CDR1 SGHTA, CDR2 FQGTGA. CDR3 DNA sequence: TGTGCCAGCAGCTTAACGCTAGCTAGCACAGATACGCAGTATTTT. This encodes CASSLTLASTDTQYF.

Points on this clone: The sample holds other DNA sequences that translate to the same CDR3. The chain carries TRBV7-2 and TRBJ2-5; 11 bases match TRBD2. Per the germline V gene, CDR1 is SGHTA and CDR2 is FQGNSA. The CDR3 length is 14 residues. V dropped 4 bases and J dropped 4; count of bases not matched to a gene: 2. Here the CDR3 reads CASSSGLAGETQYF. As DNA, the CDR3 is TGTGCCAGCAGCTCCGGACTAGCGGGAGAGACCCAGTACTTC.

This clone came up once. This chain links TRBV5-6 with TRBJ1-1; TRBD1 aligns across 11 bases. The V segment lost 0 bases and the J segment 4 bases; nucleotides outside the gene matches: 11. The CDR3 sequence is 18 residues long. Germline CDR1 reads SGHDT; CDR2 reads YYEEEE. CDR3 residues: CASSLDLGTGGRSTEAFF. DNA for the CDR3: TGTGCCAGCAGCTTGGATCTCGGGACAGGGGGAAGGAGCACTGAAGCTTTCTTT.